The rows below give T cell receptor beta chains drawn from one sample of a study of CD8 T cells in ankylosing spondylitis. TCRdb independently ran MiXCR on the 5' RACE reads; one entry per CDR3 protein. Of over 110,000 distinct CDR3 sequences listed, roughly 8.3% were seen once; the top ten hold about 7.3%. Sequencing used synovial fluid, either unsorted or a sorted T cell fraction (not recorded which). Source of these receptors: a male donor with ankylosing spondylitis. The CDR3 runs from the conserved cysteine through the conserved F or W. A D gene is named only where the DNA matches it firmly. The listing skips clone size in some rows; elsewhere it reads once, few, many or a size class.

TRBJ1-1 | TRBV9 | NA | many | TGTGCCAGCAGCGTATCGTACCGGACAGACGCTTTCTTT | CASSVSYRTDAFF
TRBJ2-6 | TRBV27 | NA | NA | TGTGCCAGCAGCCCCCGACTGGTTGGGGCCAACGTCCTGACTTTC | CASSPRLVGANVLTF
TRBJ2-7 | TRBV18 | NA | many | TGTGCCAGCTCAACCCGCGGGACAGACTACGAGCAGTACTTC | CASSTRGTDYEQYF
TRBJ1-4 | TRBV11-2 | NA | few | TGTGCCAGCAGTTCTTCAGCCACAGGGTTAAGAACTAATGAAAAACTGTTTTTT | CASSSSATGLRTNEKLFF
TRBJ2-3 | TRBV6-2/TRBV6-3 | TRBD2 | NA | TGTGCCAGCAGTTACTTGCCAGCGGGATCGGGAGATACGCAGTATTTT | CASSYLPAGSGDTQYF
TRBJ1-4 | TRBV20-1 | TRBD1 | many | TGCAGTGCTACTACAGGGGGTTCTAATGAAAAACTGTTTTTT | CSATTGGSNEKLFF
TRBJ1-5 | TRBV20-1 | TRBD1 | few | TGCAGTGCTTGGACAGGTCCTAATCAGCCCCAGCATTTT | CSAWTGPNQPQHF
TRBJ2-3 | TRBV14 | NA | few | TGTGCCAGCAGCCAATACTCTCTCACAGATACGCAGTATTTT | CASSQYSLTDTQYF
TRBJ2-7 | TRBV12-3/TRBV12-4 | NA | many | TGTGCCAGCAGTTTAGGGGGGTCCGGCGAGCAGTACTTC | CASSLGGSGEQYF
TRBJ1-4 | TRBV12-3/TRBV12-4 | NA | few | TGTGCCAGCAGCCAGAATGAAAAACTGTTTTTT | CASSQNEKLFF
TRBJ2-5 | TRBV10-2 | NA | NA | TGCGCCAGCCGGGGACACGGTTCGTGGGCTAGCGGCCAAGAGACCCAGTACTTC | CASRGHGSWASGQETQYF
TRBJ1-2 | TRBV6-5 | NA | many | TGTGCCAGCAGTTACGGGGGTTTAAGGAGCTACACCTTC | CASSYGGLRSYTF
TRBJ1-1 | TRBV20-1 | NA | many | TGCAGTGCTAGACGGAACAGTCGCAAGGTGACTGAAGCTTTCTTT | CSARRNSRKVTEAFF
TRBJ2-2 | TRBV5-6 | TRBD2 | NA | TGTGCCATGGGCCTCGGGACTAGCGGGAGCCACACCGGGGAGCTGTTTTTT | CAMGLGTSGSHTGELFF
TRBJ1-1 | TRBV5-1 | NA | many | TGCGCCAGCAGCTTTCGGGTCCCATCGAACACTGAAGCTTTCTTT | CASSFRVPSNTEAFF
TRBJ2-1 | TRBV20-1 | TRBD2 | few | TGCAGTGCTAGAGTCGGGGTAGCGGGCGGTCGTTCCTACAATGAGCAGTTCTTC | CSARVGVAGGRSYNEQFF
TRBJ2-7 | TRBV28 | NA | many | TGTGCCAGCAGCCGCCCCATAACCTACGAGCAGTACTTC | CASSRPITYEQYF
TRBJ1-1 | TRBV14 | NA | NA | TGTGCCAGCAGCCAAGAAAGAGGGGGCACTGAAGCTTTCTTT | CASSQERGGTEAFF
TRBJ2-3 | TRBV7-2 | NA | many | TGTGCCAGCAGCTTATACGGGAAGACAGATACGCAGTATTTT | CASSLYGKTDTQYF
TRBJ2-1 | TRBV3-1 | TRBD2 | NA | TGTGCCAGCTCCCAAGTCCCGGGAGGCTACAATGAGCAGTTCTTC | CASSQVPGGYNEQFF
TRBJ1-1 | TRBV2 | NA | NA | TGTGCCAGCAGTGAAGCAGCAAGGAGGGCTTTCTTT | CASSEAARRAFF
TRBJ2-7 | TRBV6-5 | NA | NA | TGTGCCAGCAGTTACACAGGACCTCCCTACGAGCAGTACTTC | CASSYTGPPYEQYF
TRBJ2-7 | TRBV5-6 | NA | few | TGTGCCAGCAGCTTGCCGGGCTTAATGGAGCAGTACTTC | CASSLPGLMEQYF
TRBJ1-6 | TRBV7-8 | NA | few | TGTGCCAGCAGCTTAAAAGCTCCTAGCAGCTCCTATAATTCACCCCTCCACTTT | CASSLKAPSSSYNSPLHF
TRBJ2-1 | TRBV4-2 | TRBD2 | few | TGTGCCAGCAGTCGTAATTTAGCGGGGGGGCCCAATGAGCAGTTCTTC | CASSRNLAGGPNEQFF
TRBJ1-3 | TRBV3-1 | NA | many | TGTGCCAGCAGCCCGGCCGCCTCTGGAAACACCATATATTTT | CASSPAASGNTIYF
TRBJ1-1 | TRBV5-5 | TRBD1 | many | TGTGCCAGCAGCTCCAACCTCGGGACAGCGAACACTGAAGCTTTCTTT | CASSSNLGTANTEAFF
TRBJ2-1 | TRBV20-1 | TRBD1 | NA | TGCAGTGCTAGAACCGCCCGGACAGGAAGAAATGAGCAGTTCTTC | CSARTARTGRNEQFF
TRBJ1-1 | TRBV7-3 | TRBD1 | NA | TGTGCCAGCAGCGGGGGACAGGCCACTGGGGCTTTCTTT | CASSGGQATGAFF
TRBJ2-1 | TRBV7-2 | NA | NA | TGTGCCAGCAGCTTAGATTTCGACAACCCCCTCGAGTTCTTC | CASSLDFDNPLEFF
TRBJ1-2 | TRBV30 | NA | NA | TGTGCCTGGGTCCGACCCGGGACCCTCGGGGAAGGGGGCTACACCTTC | CAWVRPGTLGEGGYTF
TRBJ2-1 | TRBV6-4 | TRBD2 | NA | TGTGCCAGCAGTGAGATAGCGGGAGGGCAAAATGAGCAGTTCTTC | CASSEIAGGQNEQFF
TRBJ2-2 | TRBV5-1 | NA | many | TGCGCCAGTGGTGGGACCTCAAACACCGGGGAGCTGTTTTTT | CASGGTSNTGELFF
TRBJ2-1 | TRBV6-2/TRBV6-3 | NA | few | TGTGCCAGCAGTTACTATTCCTACAATGAGCAGTTCTTC | CASSYYSYNEQFF
TRBJ1-1 | TRBV5-1 | TRBD1 | many | TGCGCCAGCAGCGGGACAGTGAAGAACACTGAAGCTTTCTTT | CASSGTVKNTEAFF
TRBJ2-1 | TRBV5-1 | TRBD2 | many | TGCGCCAGCAGCTTTCAAGGAGCGGGAGGCTACAATGAGCAGTTCTTC | CASSFQGAGGYNEQFF
TRBJ2-1 | TRBV20-1 | NA | NA | TGCAGTGCCGATAACCCGTCCCACTACAATGAGCAGTTCTTC | CSADNPSHYNEQFF
TRBJ2-3 | TRBV20-1 | NA | NA | TGCAGTGCTAGCCTGGACAGAAGCACAGATACGCAGTATTTT | CSASLDRSTDTQYF
TRBJ2-7 | TRBV20-1 | NA | NA | TGCAGTGCTAGCCCCAGGGTGAGCTCCTACGAGCAGTACTTC | CSASPRVSSYEQYF
TRBJ2-5 | TRBV10-3 | NA | medium-sized | TGTGCCATCAGTGAGGGGCAGGAACAAGAGACCCAGTACTTC | CAISEGQEQETQYF
TRBJ2-5 | TRBV5-1 | NA | many | TGCGCCAGCAGCTTAGGACAGCAAGAGACCCAGTACTTC | CASSLGQQETQYF
TRBJ1-1 | TRBV10-3 | TRBD1 | many | TGTGCCATCAGCCGACAGGGGGGGGAGACTGAAGCTTTCTTT | CAISRQGGETEAFF
TRBJ2-7 | TRBV20-1 | TRBD1 | many | TGCAGTGCTAGAGACGGACAGGGGGCTACCTACGAGCAGTACTTC | CSARDGQGATYEQYF
TRBJ2-1 | TRBV10-3 | NA | many | TGTGCCATCAGGTCCTCTGGCGGGAAAGGAGAGAATGAGCAGTTCTTC | CAIRSSGGKGENEQFF
TRBJ2-1 | TRBV5-1 | TRBD2 | few | TGCGCCAGCAGCTTGGATCTTCGTATCGGGGGGGCCGACAATGAGCAGTTCTTC | CASSLDLRIGGADNEQFF
TRBJ2-3 | TRBV7-9 | NA | NA | TGTGCCAGCAGCCTCTTAACGGGGGCGCCTGGGGGGGAGCAGTATTTT | CASSLLTGAPGGEQYF
TRBJ1-5 | TRBV7-2 | NA | NA | TGTGCCAGCAGCCTACAGGGTTTTGGCAATCAGCCCCAGCATTTT | CASSLQGFGNQPQHF
TRBJ2-7 | TRBV28 | NA | many | TGTGCCAGCTACGGGGGTTACGAGCAGTACTTC | CASYGGYEQYF
TRBJ2-7 | TRBV6-5 | TRBD2 | many | TGTGCCAGCAGTTACGGACTAGCGGGGGTCTACGAGCAGTACTTC | CASSYGLAGVYEQYF
TRBJ1-1 | TRBV28 | NA | NA | TGTGCCAGCAGTTGGGGGCAGTACACTGAAGCTTTCTTT | CASSWGQYTEAFF
TRBJ1-3 | TRBV7-2 | NA | many | TGTGCCAGCAGCTTAGACTCAAACTCTGGAAACACCATATATTTT | CASSLDSNSGNTIYF